The 30 T cell receptor beta chains in this list originate from one sample, sequenced in a study of blood T cell repertoires in COVID-19. Some clones are missing from TCRdb's copy, which holds only in-frame ones; the method was immunoSEQ multiplex PCR. The sample lists 250,000 to 350,000 clones; about nine tenths were seen once. The specimen sequenced was peripheral blood. The receptors come from a woman in her 30s with active or convalescent COVID-19.

The chain links TRBV5-1 to TRBJ2-5; 9 bases line up with TRBD2. The trim removed 0 bases at V and 3 bases at J, leaving 6 bases unmatched. Germline lookup yields CDR1 SGHRS and CDR2 YFSETQ. CDR3 length: 16 residues. The CDR3 spells CASSLGGGDSEETQYF. CDR3 bases: TGCGCCAGCAGCTTGGGCGGGGGGGACTCAGAAGAGACCCAGTACTTC.

The V gene is TRBV7-8, the J gene TRBJ2-3; unclear D gene. The CDR3 is 12 amino acids. V was trimmed by 5 bases and J by 4 bases, leaving 7 bases between them. Germline CDR1 and CDR2: SGHVS and FQNEAQ. The CDR3 loop is CASSMRPDTQYF. The CDR3 region has the DNA TGTGCCAGCAGCATGCGCCCAGATACGCAGTATTTT.

CDR3 nucleotide sequence: TGTGCCAGCAGTGAATGGATAGCGGATAGCACAGATACGCAGTATTTT. Translating gives CASSEWIADSTDTQYF. The chain uses TRBV6-1 and TRBJ2-3, with D perhaps matching TRBD2 (6 bases). V dropped 2 bases and J dropped 0 bases, with 12 bases sitting between them. Looked up from germline, CDR1 is MNHNS and CDR2 is SASEGT. CDR3 size: 16 residues.

The rearrangement uses TRBV30 and TRBJ2-3; D is possibly TRBD2 (7 bases). The V end lost 2 bases, the J end lost 4 bases, and 10 bases lay between the germline ends. CDR3 length: 13 amino acids. Germline V gene lookup returns CDR1 GTSNPN and CDR2 SVGIG (reference sequence). The CDR3 DNA reads TGTGCCTGGAGTAGGCGGGGGCCAGATACGCAGTATTTT. Encoded protein: CAWSRRGPDTQYF.

The chain links TRBV19 to TRBJ1-4, with a tentative D call TRBD1 (6 bases). The germline gives CDR1 LNHDA, CDR2 SQIVND (reference sequence). The CDR3 length is 16 residues. The ends were cut back, 5 bases at V and 8 bases at J, with 21 bases in the middle. In DNA form, the CDR3 reads TGTGCCAGTAGTCTACAGGGCTCCCTGGCGGGCGAAAAACTGTTTTTT. Encoded protein: CASSLQGSLAGEKLFF. Variable domain in full (rest from reference TRBV19 and TRBJ1-4): DGGITQSPKYLFRKEGQNVTLSCEQNLNHDAMYWYRQDPGQGLRLIYYSQIVNDFQKGDIAEGYSVSREKKESFPLTVTSAQKNPTAFYLCASSLQGSLAGEKLFFGSGTQLSVL.

DNA of the CDR3: TGTGCCAGTCGGGGGGCAGGGCTGAAGAACACTGAAGCTTTCTTT. Its translation is CASRGAGLKNTEAFF. The gene calls are TRBV6-5 and TRBJ1-1, with a weak D call TRBD1 (6 bases). CDR1 is MNHEY, CDR2 SVGAGI, per germline. The V and J ends lost 9 bases and 1 base respectively, with 18 bases between them. The CDR3 is made up of 15 amino acids.

This chain connects TRBV27 to TRBJ1-6, with 9 bases matching TRBD1. The CDR3 runs to 15 residues. CDR1 is MNHEY and CDR2 is SMNVEV in the germline V gene (reference sequence). V lost 5 bases to trimming and J lost 7 bases; unmatched junction nucleotides: 6. As DNA, the CDR3 is TGTGCCAGCAGTCACAGGGGGCGATGGAATTCACCCCTCCACTTT. This sequence encodes CASSHRGRWNSPLHF.

This chain connects TRBV29-1 to TRBJ1-2, with D unresolved. Germline V lookup: CDR1 SQVTM, CDR2 ANQGSEA. The CDR3 is made up of 12 amino acids. Trimming removed 4 bases from V and 2 bases from J, with 8 bases in between. This CDR3 is CSVVPGNYGYTF. The CDR3 DNA reads as TGCAGCGTTGTGCCGGGGAACTATGGCTACACCTTC.

The CDR3 region has the DNA TGTGCCAGCAGTTACGTCACCCGAGGGGAAAAACTGTTTTTT. Translated: CASSYVTRGEKLFF. The chain links TRBV6-6 to TRBJ1-4; D not resolved. The V and J ends lost 2 bases and 8 bases respectively, with 12 bases between them. The CDR3 has 14 residues. Germline-derived CDR1 and CDR2 are MNHNY and SVGAGI (reference sequence).

This chain joins TRBV29-1 and TRBJ2-3; 13 bases match TRBD2. Germline V gene data show CDR1 as SQVTM and CDR2 as ANQGSEA. The CDR3 has 14 residues. V gave up 5 bases and J gave up 4 bases; unmatched junction bases: 3. CDR3 in amino acids: CSVRLAGGSDTQYF. The CDR3 DNA reads as TGCAGCGTTCGACTAGCGGGGGGTTCAGATACGCAGTATTTT.

To note about this clone: This CDR3 is also generated by other DNA sequences in the sample. V usage is TRBV5-5 and J usage is TRBJ1-5; D ambiguous. The CDR3 totals 13 residues. Trimming took 0 bases from V and 5 from J, leaving 6 bases between them. Looked up from germline, CDR1 is SGHKS and CDR2 is YYEKEE (reference sequence). CDR3 DNA sequence: TGTGCCAGCAGCTTGGGTAGAGATCAGCCCCAGCATTTT. Protein product: CASSLGRDQPQHF. The full variable domain, with the rest looked up from reference TRBV5-5 and TRBJ1-5, is DAGVTQSPTHLIKTRGQQVTLRCSPISGHKSVSWYQQVLGQGPQFIFQYYEKEERGRGNFPDRFSARQFPNYSSELNVNALLLGDSALYLCASSLGRDQPQHFGDGTRLSIL.

The V gene is TRBV2, the J gene TRBJ1-2, with TRBD1 matching over 8 bases. The V gene end was trimmed by 7 bases and the J gene end by 7 bases; junction bases not matched to a gene: 5. CDR3 length equals 12 residues. Germline loops: CDR1 SNHLY, CDR2 FYNNEI. The CDR3, as DNA: TGTGCCAGCACCACGGACAGGGCTGGCTACACCTTC. Translated, it gives CASTTDRAGYTF.

V and J are TRBV6-2 or TRBV6-3 and TRBJ1-1; TRBD1 is a possible D gene (5 bases). This CDR3 has 14 residues. The germline V and J ends were trimmed by 5 bases and 6 bases, with 16 bases remaining between them. Germline CDR1 MNHEY, CDR2 SVGEGT. The CDR3 spells CASSPPTAPAEAFF. In DNA form, the CDR3 reads TGTGCCAGCAGTCCCCCGACAGCCCCGGCTGAAGCTTTCTTT.

The chain is built from TRBV6-5 and TRBJ1-1; D might be TRBD1 (5 bases). CDR1 is MNHEY and CDR2 is SVGAGI in the germline V gene. V lost 7 bases and J 1 base, leaving 10 bases between the germline ends. The CDR3 loop spans 13 amino acids. In DNA, the CDR3 is TGTGCCAGCATAAGGGGTTCGAACACTGAAGCTTTCTTT. This gives the protein CASIRGSNTEAFF.

V and J are TRBV5-6 and TRBJ2-7; 8 bases fit TRBD2. Germline V gives CDR1 SGHDT, CDR2 YYEEEE. This CDR3 spans 14 amino acids. V was pared by 1 base and J by 4 bases, with 4 bases of the junction left unmatched. The CDR3 DNA reads as TGTGCCAGCAGCTTGCGGGGGGGCCAGTACGAGCAGTACTTC. Its translation is CASSLRGGQYEQYF.

The count of this clone is one. The chain combines TRBV5-6 with TRBJ1-3; D perhaps matches TRBD1 (5 bases). The V gene's germline CDR1 is SGHDT and CDR2 YYEEEE. Trimming cost V 2 bases and J 4 bases, with 10 bases left between them. This CDR3 is 14 amino acids long. In DNA form, the CDR3 reads TGTGCCAGCAGCTTCAGACAGATCGGAAACACCATATATTTT. Translating gives CASSFRQIGNTIYF.

This CDR3 is CASSVLFSGNTIYF. DNA of the CDR3: TGTGCCAGTAGCGTACTGTTCTCTGGAAACACCATATATTTT. The chain carries TRBV19 and TRBJ1-3; unclear D gene. Per the germline V gene, CDR1 is LNHDA and CDR2 is SQIVND (reference sequence). The CDR3 loop spans 14 amino acids. The V end was cut by 6 bases, the J end by 0 bases, with 9 bases between. The full variable domain, its missing parts supplied by reference TRBV19 and TRBJ1-3, is DGGITQSPKYLFRKEGQNVTLSCEQNLNHDAMYWYRQDPGQGLRLIYYSQIVNDFQKGDIAEGYSVSREKKESFPLTVTSAQKNPTAFYLCASSVLFSGNTIYFGEGSWLTVV.

The chain uses TRBV28 and TRBJ1-6; 7 bases are shared with TRBD1. Germline lookup yields CDR1 MDHEN and CDR2 SYDVKM. CDR3 size: 14 residues. The ends lost 7 bases at V and 14 bases at J; junction bases unmatched: 14. The CDR3 reads CASTPGGLPESLHF. As DNA, the CDR3 is TGTGCCAGCACCCCAGGGGGACTGCCCGAGTCCCTCCACTTT.

V usage is TRBV7-2 and J usage is TRBJ2-5; 7 bases fit TRBD2. Losses at the gene ends were 5 bases for V and 1 base for J; bases not matched to a gene: 7. The CDR3 consists of 15 residues. Germline V gene sequence: CDR1 SGHTA, CDR2 FQGNSA. In nucleotides, the CDR3 is TGTGCCAGCAGCCCGAGCGGGGTTCCCCAAGAGACCCAGTACTTC. Protein product: CASSPSGVPQETQYF.

The gene calls are TRBV27 and TRBJ1-2, with 8 nucleotides matching TRBD1. Germline V gene lookup returns CDR1 MNHEY and CDR2 SMNVEV (reference sequence). The V segment lost 4 bases and the J segment 8 bases; nucleotides outside the gene matches: 9. This CDR3 is built from 14 residues. This chain's CDR3 is CASSSTGGGIGYTF. For the CDR3, the DNA is TGTGCCAGCAGTTCCACAGGGGGGGGTATAGGCTACACCTTC.

DNA of the CDR3: TGTGCCAGCACGGGTTTAGGGGGATACTATGGCTACACCTTC. It is translated as CASTGLGGYYGYTF. The chain couples TRBV6-5 to TRBJ1-2; possible D gene TRBD1, 6 bases. V was shortened by 7 bases and J by 3 bases, with 15 bases between the two germline ends. The CDR3 extends over 14 amino acids. Germline assignment: CDR1 MNHEY and CDR2 SVGAGI.

This clone has just a few counts. The chain joins TRBV7-9 to TRBJ1-2, with TRBD1 matching over 7 bases. J lost 5 bases, V lost 4 bases, and 10 bases had no gene match. This CDR3 contains 15 residues. CDR1 and CDR2 from the germline V gene are SEHNR and FQNEAQ (reference sequence). The CDR3 sequence is CASSSWDSTLYGYTF. In nucleotides, the CDR3 is TGTGCCAGCAGCTCGTGGGACAGCACACTGTATGGCTACACCTTC. Full variable domain (outside the CDR3, taken from reference TRBV7-9 and TRBJ1-2): DTGVSQNPRHKITKRGQNVTFRCDPISEHNRLYWYRQTLGQGPEFLTYFQNEAQLEKSRLLSDRFSAERPKGSFSTLEIQRTEQGDSAMYLCASSSWDSTLYGYTFGSGTRLTVV.

The V and J genes are TRBV28 and TRBJ1-2; the match to TRBD1 covers 7 bases. The germline gives CDR1 MDHEN, CDR2 SYDVKM. V trimming: 6 bases; J trimming: 4 bases; junction bases outside the gene matches: 11. The CDR3 consists of 15 residues. The CDR3 DNA reads TGTGCCAGCAGAGCCGGACAGGCCGGGGGCTATGGCTACACCTTC. This encodes CASRAGQAGGYGYTF.

The chain uses TRBV10-2 and TRBJ2-2, with 8 bases identical to TRBD1. This CDR3 spans 15 amino acids. CDR1 and CDR2 from the germline V gene are WSHSY and SAAADI. J was trimmed by 4 bases and V by 5 bases; bases with no gene match: 6. CDR3 sequence: CASSPTGVITGELFF. Written as DNA, the CDR3 is TGCGCCAGCAGTCCGACAGGGGTGATCACCGGGGAGCTGTTTTTT.

V and J are TRBV27 and TRBJ1-1, with D possibly matching TRBD1 (5 bases). The CDR3 spans 14 residues. Germline CDR1 reads MNHEY; CDR2 reads SMNVEV (reference sequence). V was cut by 5 bases and J by 3 bases, with 13 bases left in between. CDR3 sequence: CASSPIGGYTEAFF. In DNA form, the CDR3 reads TGTGCCAGCAGTCCGATCGGGGGTTACACTGAAGCTTTCTTT.

This chain links TRBV7-8 with TRBJ1-3; TRBD1 is a possible D gene (6 bases). The CDR3 extends over 18 amino acids. Germline values: CDR1 SGHVS, CDR2 FQNEAQ. V was trimmed by 3 bases and J by 0 bases, leaving 18 bases between them. For the CDR3, the DNA is TGTGCCAGCAGCTTTAAGGGACAATCCCAAAGCTCTGGAAACACCATATATTTT. Amino acids: CASSFKGQSQSSGNTIYF.

The chain combines TRBV18 with TRBJ1-2; D perhaps matches TRBD1 (5 bases). This CDR3 has 15 amino acids. Per germline, CDR1 KGHSH and CDR2 LQKENI. The V end was cut by 6 bases, the J end by 6 bases, with 20 bases between. The DNA for the CDR3 is TGTGCCAGCTCGCCCGAGGGACTACCAGGTCATGGCTACACCTTC. Its translation is CASSPEGLPGHGYTF.

This sequence joins TRBV28 and TRBJ1-4, with D possibly being TRBD1 (5 bases). The CDR3 sequence is 14 residues long. Trimming stripped 6 bases from V and 4 bases from J, with 12 bases between. CDR1 is MDHEN and CDR2 is SYDVKM in the germline V gene. The CDR3 DNA is TGTGCCAGCAGCCGCCCCCAGGGTAATGAAAAACTGTTTTTT. It specifies CASSRPQGNEKLFF.

The rearrangement links TRBV6-1 to TRBJ1-1, with 8 bases matching TRBD1. The junction had 9 bases not matched to a gene; V was cut back by 2 bases and J by 4 bases. CDR3 length: 16 residues. Per the germline V gene, CDR1 is MNHNS and CDR2 is SASEGT. The CDR3, as DNA: TGTGCCAGCAGTGAACGGAGGACAGGGCGAGGCACTGAAGCTTTCTTT. Amino acids: CASSERRTGRGTEAFF.

The rearrangement links TRBV9 to TRBJ2-7; 7 bases align to TRBD2. CDR3 length: 13 residues. Trimming removed 3 bases from V and 5 bases from J; junction bases left unmatched: 5. Looked up from germline, CDR1 is SGDLS and CDR2 is YYNGEE. The CDR3 bases are TGTGCCAGCAGCGGCCTCCGGGGGGACGAGCAGTACTTC. Translated: CASSGLRGDEQYF.